These 8 T cell receptor beta chains came from one sample sequenced in a study of OX40 agonist ivuxolimab in advanced cancers. This table comes from immunoSEQ multiplex PCR, and its TCRdb copy is limited to in-frame clones, with some not included. Here the sample spans about 80,000 clones, less than 95% being singletons. The sample was CD4+ or CD8+ T cells sorted from blood, taken in a trial of the OX40 agonist ivuxolimab. These TCRs come from an adult with an advanced solid tumor such as melanoma, head and neck, liver or kidney cancer.

The chain combines TRBV7-6 with TRBJ2-1; perhaps TRBD2 as D (6 bases). Per the germline V gene, CDR1 is SGHVS and CDR2 is FNYEAQ. V was shortened by 5 bases and J by 9 bases, with 26 bases between the two germline ends. The CDR3 loop spans 17 amino acids. CDR3 protein: CASSPRLGRLGTGEQFF. CDR3 DNA: TGTGCCAGCAGCCCCCGTCTGGGCCGACTAGGAACGGGTGAGCAGTTCTTC.

The chain combines TRBV2 with TRBJ2-7, with TRBD1 matching 8 bases. V lost 5 bases and J lost 7; bases outside the gene matches: 1. Germline CDR1 and CDR2: SNHLY and FYNNEI. The CDR3 has 11 residues. Here the CDR3 DNA reads TGTGCCAGCAGTACAGGGGGAGAGCAGTACTTC. Its protein is CASSTGGEQYF.

The chain combines TRBV6-6 with TRBJ2-3; 7 nucleotides match TRBD2. Germline-derived CDR1 and CDR2 are MNHNY and SVGAGI (reference sequence). V was clipped by 5 bases and J by 4 bases; unmatched bases: 3. The CDR3 is made up of 13 amino acids. CDR3 sequence (DNA): TGTGCCAGCAGTCTCGCGGGAGCAGATACGCAGTATTTT. Protein sequence: CASSLAGADTQYF.

The count of this clone is one. J is TRBJ2-5 and V is TRBV7-9; D not resolved. The germline CDR1 and CDR2 sequences are SEHNR and FQNEAQ (reference sequence). CDR3 length equals 12 residues. Deletions cut 6 bases from V and 5 bases from J, with 10 bases between. CDR3 DNA: TGTGCCAGCAGTTCAATCGGGGAGACCCAGTACTTC. This translates into CASSSIGETQYF.

The chain carries TRBV27 and TRBJ1-2; D ambiguous. From germline, CDR1 is MNHEY and CDR2 SMNVEV (reference sequence). V was trimmed by 8 bases and J by 0 bases, leaving 10 bases between them. The CDR3 is made up of 13 amino acids. The CDR3 here is CASAYQANYGYTF. CDR3 nucleotides: TGTGCCAGCGCTTACCAAGCTAACTATGGCTACACCTTC.

The rearrangement uses TRBV4-1 and TRBJ2-1; a weak D match, TRBD2 (5 bases). The V gene's germline CDR1 is MGHRA and CDR2 YSYEKL. This CDR3 spans 13 amino acids. V lost 1 base and J 10 bases, leaving 11 bases between the germline ends. The CDR3 sequence is CASSQAAREEQFF. For the CDR3, the DNA is TGCGCCAGCAGCCAAGCGGCGAGGGAGGAGCAGTTCTTC.

V usage is TRBV7-9 and J usage is TRBJ2-3, with D possibly called TRBD1 or TRBD2 (6 bases each). CDR3 length: 17 amino acids. The V and J ends lost 7 bases and 6 bases respectively, with 26 bases between them. The V gene's germline CDR1 is SEHNR and CDR2 FQNEAQ (reference sequence). As DNA, the CDR3 is TGTGCCAGCAACCACCTAGGAGGGGGATTAGGTGGGGATACGCAGTATTTT. Its protein product is CASNHLGGGLGGDTQYF. The full variable domain, its missing parts supplied by reference TRBV7-9 and TRBJ2-3, is DTGVSQNPRHKITKRGQNVTFRCDPISEHNRLYWYRQTLGQGPEFLTYFQNEAQLEKSRLLSDRFSAERPKGSFSTLEIQRTEQGDSAMYLCASNHLGGGLGGDTQYFGPGTRLTVL.

This chain joins TRBV11-2 and TRBJ1-6, with unresolved D. The CDR3 is 15 amino acids. Deletions cut 4 bases from V and 7 bases from J, with 14 bases between. Germline CDR1 SGHAT, CDR2 FQNNGV. The CDR3 DNA sequence: TGTGCCAGCAGCTCACCCGCTGGGCAAAATTCACCCCTCCACTTT. Protein: CASSSPAGQNSPLHF.